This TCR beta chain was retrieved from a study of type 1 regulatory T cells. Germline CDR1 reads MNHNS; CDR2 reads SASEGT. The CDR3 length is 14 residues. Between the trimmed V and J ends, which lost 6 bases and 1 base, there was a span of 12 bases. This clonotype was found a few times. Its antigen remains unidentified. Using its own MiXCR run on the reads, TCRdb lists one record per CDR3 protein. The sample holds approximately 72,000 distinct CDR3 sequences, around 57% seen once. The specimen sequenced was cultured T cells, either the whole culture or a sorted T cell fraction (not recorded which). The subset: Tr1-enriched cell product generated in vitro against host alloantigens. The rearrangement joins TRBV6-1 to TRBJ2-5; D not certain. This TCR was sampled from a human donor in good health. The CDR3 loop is CASSPSASQETQYF. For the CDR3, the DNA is TGTGCCAGCAGCCCCTCGGCTAGCCAAGAGACCCAGTACTTC.